The 7 T cell receptor beta chains below come from one sample, sequenced in a study of identical twins. In TCRdb, the 5' RACE reads were re-called with MiXCR into one record per CDR3 protein. The sample carries approximately 190,000 distinct CDR3 sequences, 15% to 20% recorded once. These same data were also listed under a study on T cells expressing NK-cell markers.

Sequenced input: CD8+ T cells sorted from blood. These receptor sequences come from a woman younger than 35 in good health.

The chain couples TRBV21-1 to TRBJ2-5. TRBV21-1 is recorded as a pseudogene. This CDR3 is 14 amino acids long. The CDR3 reads CASIKQSYQETQYF. Written as DNA, the CDR3 is TGTGCCAGCATTAAGCAGTCGTACCAAGAGACCCAGTACTTC.

This sequence joins TRBV2 and TRBJ1-4; D ambiguous. Germline CDR1 and CDR2: SNHLY and FYNNEI. CDR3 size: 14 residues. Trimming removed 7 bases at V and 5 bases at J, with 14 bases between. The CDR3 coding sequence is TGTGCCAGCAATTTACCCGGTGTGAATGAAAAACTGTTTTTT. It encodes CASNLPGVNEKLFF.

This clonotype appeared a few times. The J gene is TRBJ2-7, the V gene TRBV27, with a possible D match to TRBD2 (6 bases). Germline V CDR1 and CDR2: MNHEY, SMNVEV (reference sequence). The CDR3 contains 14 residues. Trimming removed 2 bases from V and 1 base from J, with 9 bases in between. CDR3 nucleotides: TGTGCCAGCAGTTTAGGTAGCGGATCCTACGAGCAGTACTTC. This gives the protein CASSLGSGSYEQYF.

This chain joins TRBV9 and TRBJ2-5, with a possible D match to TRBD1 (6 bases). The CDR3 has 17 amino acids. V shed 2 bases and J shed 2 bases, with 19 bases lying between them. CDR1 and CDR2 (germline): SGDLS, YYNGEE. The CDR3 DNA is TGTGCCAGCAGCGTGAGGACAGCCGACTTAACACAAGAGACCCAGTACTTC. It specifies CASSVRTADLTQETQYF.

This clonotype was seen only a few times. The rearrangement uses TRBV29-1 and TRBJ2-5; D not resolved. Germline CDR1 and CDR2: SQVTM and ANQGSEA. Trimming stripped 7 bases from V and 4 bases from J, with 19 bases between. The CDR3 runs to 14 residues. The CDR3 reads CSACAEALGETQYF. The CDR3 nucleotides are TGCAGCGCTTGTGCGGAAGCCCTCGGAGAGACCCAGTACTTC.

This clonotype occurred many times. This chain uses TRBV6-2 or TRBV6-3 with TRBJ1-5; no definite D call. V lost 2 bases to trimming and J lost 5 bases, with 7 bases between them. Germline loops: CDR1 MNHEY, CDR2 SVGEGT. The CDR3 covers 13 residues. CDR3 amino acids: CASSYEDYQPQHF. The CDR3 nucleotides read TGTGCCAGCAGTTACGAGGACTATCAGCCCCAGCATTTT.

The genes are TRBV6-1 and TRBJ2-7; maybe TRBD1 (5 bases). Germline V gene data show CDR1 as MNHNS and CDR2 as SASEGT. Deletions cut 3 bases from V and 5 bases from J, with 14 bases between. The CDR3 has 14 amino acids. CDR3 residues: CASSEGGRGDEQYF. CDR3 DNA sequence: TGTGCCAGCAGTGAGGGTGGAAGGGGCGACGAGCAGTACTTC.